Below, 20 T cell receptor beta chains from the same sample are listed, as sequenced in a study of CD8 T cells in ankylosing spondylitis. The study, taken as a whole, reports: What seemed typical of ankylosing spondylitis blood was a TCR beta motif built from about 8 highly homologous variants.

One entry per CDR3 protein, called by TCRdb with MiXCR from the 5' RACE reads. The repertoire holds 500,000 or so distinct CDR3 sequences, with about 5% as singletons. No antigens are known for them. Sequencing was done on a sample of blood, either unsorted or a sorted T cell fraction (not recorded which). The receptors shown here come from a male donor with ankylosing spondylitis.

The CDR3 DNA follows: TGTGCCAGCAGCAAAGCGCGCAAGAAATGGGAAGGCCTGGGGTTGGGGCAGCCCCAGCATTTT. Its translation is CASSKARKKWEGLGLGQPQHF. The chain links TRBV21-1 to TRBJ1-5. TRBV21-1 is a listed pseudogene. This CDR3 has 21 amino acids.

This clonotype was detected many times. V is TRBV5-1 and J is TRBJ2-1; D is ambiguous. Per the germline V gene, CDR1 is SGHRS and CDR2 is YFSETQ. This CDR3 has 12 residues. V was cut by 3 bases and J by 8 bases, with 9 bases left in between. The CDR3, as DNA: TGCGCCAGCAGCTCCCAACAGTATGAGCAGTTCTTC. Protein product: CASSSQQYEQFF.

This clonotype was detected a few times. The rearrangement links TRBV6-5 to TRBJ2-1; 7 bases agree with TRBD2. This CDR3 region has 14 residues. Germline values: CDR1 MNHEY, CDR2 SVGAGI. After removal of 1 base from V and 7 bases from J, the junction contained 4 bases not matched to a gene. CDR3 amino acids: CASSYLGGRNEQFF. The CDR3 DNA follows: TGTGCCAGCAGTTACTTGGGAGGGAGGAATGAGCAGTTCTTC.

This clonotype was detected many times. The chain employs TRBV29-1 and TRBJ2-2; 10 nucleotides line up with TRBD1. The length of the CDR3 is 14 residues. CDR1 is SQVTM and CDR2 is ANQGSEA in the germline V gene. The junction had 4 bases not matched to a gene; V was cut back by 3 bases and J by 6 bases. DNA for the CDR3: TGCAGCGTTGAGGGACAGGGGTTATCCGGGGAGCTGTTTTTT. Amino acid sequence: CSVEGQGLSGELFF.

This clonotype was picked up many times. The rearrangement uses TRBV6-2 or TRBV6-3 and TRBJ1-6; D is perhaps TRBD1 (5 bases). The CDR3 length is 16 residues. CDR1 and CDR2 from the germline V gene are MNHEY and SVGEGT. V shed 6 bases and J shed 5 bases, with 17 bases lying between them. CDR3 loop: CASSRDGAYNNSPLHF. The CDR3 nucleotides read TGTGCCAGCAGCCGGGACGGAGCTTACAATAATTCACCCCTCCACTTT.

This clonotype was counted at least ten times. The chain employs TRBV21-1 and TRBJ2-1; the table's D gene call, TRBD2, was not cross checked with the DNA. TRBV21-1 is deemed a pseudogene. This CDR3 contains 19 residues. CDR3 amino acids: CASSTRPGTSGSSDNEQFF. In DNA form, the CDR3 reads TGTGCCAGCAGCACCCGGCCCGGGACTAGCGGGAGTAGCGACAATGAGCAGTTCTTC.

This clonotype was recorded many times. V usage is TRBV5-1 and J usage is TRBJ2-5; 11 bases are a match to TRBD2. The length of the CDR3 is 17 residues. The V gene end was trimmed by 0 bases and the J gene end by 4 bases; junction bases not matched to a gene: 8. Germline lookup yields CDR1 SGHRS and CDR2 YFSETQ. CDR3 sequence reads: CASSLAASGGPTETQYF. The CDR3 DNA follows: TGCGCCAGCAGCTTGGCCGCTAGCGGGGGGCCAACAGAGACCCAGTACTTC.

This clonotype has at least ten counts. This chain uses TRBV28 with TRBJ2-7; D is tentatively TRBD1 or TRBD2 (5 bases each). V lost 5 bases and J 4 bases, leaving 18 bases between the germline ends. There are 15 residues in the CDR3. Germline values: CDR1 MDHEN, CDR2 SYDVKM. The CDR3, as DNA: TGTGCCAGCAGTGTAGGTCCGGGACCGCCGTACGAGCAGTACTTC. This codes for CASSVGPGPPYEQYF. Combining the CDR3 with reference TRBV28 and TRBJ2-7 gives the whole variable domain DVKVTQSSRYLVKRTGEKVFLECVQDMDHENMFWYRQDPGLGLRLIYFSYDVKMKEKGDIPEGYSVSREKKERFSLILESASTNQTSMYLCASSVGPGPPYEQYFGPGTRLTVT.

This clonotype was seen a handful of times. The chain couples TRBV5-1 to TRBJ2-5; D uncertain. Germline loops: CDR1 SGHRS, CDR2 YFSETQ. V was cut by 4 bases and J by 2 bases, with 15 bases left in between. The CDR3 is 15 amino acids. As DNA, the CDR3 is TGCGCCAGCAGCCCTTCTTGGGCTCAGCAAGAGACCCAGTACTTC. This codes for CASSPSWAQQETQYF.

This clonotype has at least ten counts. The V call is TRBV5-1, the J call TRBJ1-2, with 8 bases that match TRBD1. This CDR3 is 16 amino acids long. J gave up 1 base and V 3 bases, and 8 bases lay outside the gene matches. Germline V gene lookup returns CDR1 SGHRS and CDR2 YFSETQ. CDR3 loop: CASSSGQGQLNYGYTF. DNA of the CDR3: TGCGCCAGCAGCTCAGGACAGGGTCAACTTAACTATGGCTACACCTTC.

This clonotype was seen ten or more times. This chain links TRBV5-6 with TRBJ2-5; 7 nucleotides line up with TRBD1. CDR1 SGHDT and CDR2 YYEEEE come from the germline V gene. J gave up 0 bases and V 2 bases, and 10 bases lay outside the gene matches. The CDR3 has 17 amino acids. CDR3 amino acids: CASSLTANRGYQETQYF. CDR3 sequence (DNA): TGTGCCAGCAGCTTAACCGCCAACAGGGGATACCAAGAGACCCAGTACTTC.

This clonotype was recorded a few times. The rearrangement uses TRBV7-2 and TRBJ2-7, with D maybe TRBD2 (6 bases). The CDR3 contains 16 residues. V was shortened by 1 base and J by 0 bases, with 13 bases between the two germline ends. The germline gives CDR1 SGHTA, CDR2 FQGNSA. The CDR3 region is CASSLVGTESSYEQYF. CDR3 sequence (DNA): TGTGCCAGCAGCTTAGTCGGGACTGAGAGCTCCTACGAGCAGTACTTC.

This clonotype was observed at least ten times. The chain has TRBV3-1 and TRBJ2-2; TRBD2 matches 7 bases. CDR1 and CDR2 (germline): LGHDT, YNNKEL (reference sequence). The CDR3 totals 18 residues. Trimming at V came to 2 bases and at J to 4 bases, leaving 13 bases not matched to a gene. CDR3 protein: CASSQWSGIAGGTGELFF. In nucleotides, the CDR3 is TGTGCCAGCAGCCAATGGAGTGGGATAGCGGGCGGCACCGGGGAGCTGTTTTTT.

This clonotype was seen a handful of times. CDR3 residues: CASSIQAMNTEAFF. The CDR3, as DNA: TGTGCCAGCAGCATACAGGCCATGAACACTGAAGCTTTCTTT. The chain links TRBV7-2 to TRBJ1-1, with TRBD1 as a possible D gene (5 bases). CDR1 SGHTA and CDR2 FQGNSA come from the germline V gene. Trimming left V 5 bases short and J 0 bases short, with 10 bases between. There are 14 residues in the CDR3.

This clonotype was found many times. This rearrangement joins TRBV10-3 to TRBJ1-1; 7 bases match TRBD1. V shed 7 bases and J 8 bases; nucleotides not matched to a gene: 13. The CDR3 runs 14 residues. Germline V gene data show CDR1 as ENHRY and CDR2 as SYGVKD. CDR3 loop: CAITRGPDRVEAFF. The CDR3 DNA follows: TGTGCCATCACCAGAGGCCCCGACAGGGTGGAAGCTTTCTTT.

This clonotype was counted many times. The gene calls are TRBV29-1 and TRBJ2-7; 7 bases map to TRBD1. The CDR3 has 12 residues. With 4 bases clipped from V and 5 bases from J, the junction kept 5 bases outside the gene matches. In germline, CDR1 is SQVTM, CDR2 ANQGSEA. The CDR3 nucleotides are TGCAGCGTTGTCGGACAGGTCAACGAGCAGTACTTC. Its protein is CSVVGQVNEQYF.

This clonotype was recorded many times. CDR3 protein: CASSQALLAPKETQYF. CDR3 nucleotides: TGTGCCAGCAGCCAAGCTCTCCTAGCGCCCAAAGAGACCCAGTACTTC. This chain uses TRBV4-2 with TRBJ2-5, with D perhaps matching TRBD2 (6 bases). The CDR3 totals 16 residues. The germline V gene has CDR1 LGHNA and CDR2 YNFKEQ. Trimming took off 1 base at V and 3 bases at J, with 15 bases between the two ends.

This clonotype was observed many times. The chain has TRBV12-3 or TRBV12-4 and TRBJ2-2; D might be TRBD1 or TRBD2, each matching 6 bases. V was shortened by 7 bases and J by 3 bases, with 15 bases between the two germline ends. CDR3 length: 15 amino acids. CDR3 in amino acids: CASTHTGRYTGELFF. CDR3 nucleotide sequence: TGTGCCAGCACCCATACAGGGAGGTACACCGGGGAGCTGTTTTTT.

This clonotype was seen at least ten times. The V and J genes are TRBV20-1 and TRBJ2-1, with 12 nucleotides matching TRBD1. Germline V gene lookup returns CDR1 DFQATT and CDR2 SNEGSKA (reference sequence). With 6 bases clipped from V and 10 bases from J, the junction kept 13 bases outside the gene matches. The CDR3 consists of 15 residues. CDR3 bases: TGCAGTGCAGAAGGGGGACAGGGGGCATCAGGCGAGCAGTTCTTC. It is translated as CSAEGGQGASGEQFF.

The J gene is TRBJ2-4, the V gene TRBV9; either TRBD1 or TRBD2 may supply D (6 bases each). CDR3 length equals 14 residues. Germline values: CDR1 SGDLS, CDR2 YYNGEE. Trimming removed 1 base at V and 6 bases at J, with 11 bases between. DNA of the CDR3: TGTGCCAGCAGCGTAAATGAGGGGGGAAACATTCAGTACTTC. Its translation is CASSVNEGGNIQYF.